Below, 27 T cell receptor beta chains from the same sample are listed, as sequenced in a study of cytomegalovirus exposure and HLA in healthy donors. The PCR employed 60 Vbeta primers together with 13 Jbeta primers. This table comes from immunoSEQ multiplex PCR, and its TCRdb copy is limited to in-frame clones, with some not included. The sample shows roughly 100,000 clones, roughly four fifths of them seen only once. Material for sequencing was PBMCs. Source of these receptors: a man aged 35 to 55 in good health and CMV-seronegative.

V gene TRBV6-5 combines with J gene TRBJ1-2, with TRBD1 matching 11 bases. The CDR3 contains 13 residues. Trimming at V came to 6 bases and at J to 7 bases, leaving 4 bases not matched to a gene. Germline CDR1 reads MNHEY; CDR2 reads SVGAGI. This chain's CDR3 is CASRAGQGAGYTF. The CDR3 region has the DNA TGTGCCAGCAGGGCTGGACAGGGGGCTGGCTACACCTTC.

This clone was seen only once. The chain joins TRBV5-1 to TRBJ2-5, with 7 bases fitting TRBD1. The closer fit of TRBJ2-7 to the DNA end suggests the J call may be wrong. CDR3 size: 15 residues. The germline V gene has CDR1 SGHRS and CDR2 YFSETQ. CDR3 bases: TGCGCCAGCAGGCGTCGACAGGGAACTACCTACGAGCAGTACTTC. This sequence encodes CASRRRQGTTYEQYF.

The chain carries TRBV21-1 and TRBJ2-7; no check of the table's D call, TRBD1, against the DNA was made. TRBV21-1 is termed a pseudogene. The CDR3 totals 18 residues. The CDR3 nucleotides read TGTGCCAGCAGCAAAGATCCCCACCGGGACAACCTCTCCTACGAGCAGTACTTC. As protein: CASSKDPHRDNLSYEQYF.

This clone is a singleton in its sample. The chain joins TRBV28 to TRBJ2-1; TRBD1 might be the D (7 bases). Germline-derived CDR1 and CDR2 are MDHEN and SYDVKM. This CDR3 comprises 11 residues. V was cut by 8 bases and J by 7 bases, with 9 bases left in between. The CDR3 coding sequence is TGTGCCAGCCAGGGGGGTAATGAGCAGTTCTTC. Translating it yields CASQGGNEQFF. The whole variable domain, remainder taken from reference TRBV28 and TRBJ2-1, is DVKVTQSSRYLVKRTGEKVFLECVQDMDHENMFWYRQDPGLGLRLIYFSYDVKMKEKGDIPEGYSVSREKKERFSLILESASTNQTSMYLCASQGGNEQFFGPGTRLTVL.

The rearrangement uses TRBV27 and TRBJ2-7; 11 positions match TRBD2. Germline CDR1 and CDR2: MNHEY and SMNVEV (reference sequence). The J segment lost 4 bases and the V segment lost 5 bases, leaving 10 bases of the junction unmatched. This CDR3 is 16 amino acids long. CDR3 residues: CASSLAIAGGQYEQYF. The CDR3 DNA reads as TGTGCCAGCAGTCTGGCGATAGCGGGGGGGCAGTACGAGCAGTACTTC.

CDR3 amino acids: CASSSQGSSSTDTQYF. CDR3 DNA: TGCGCCAGCAGCTCACAGGGATCGTCTTCGACAGATACGCAGTATTTT. This sequence joins TRBV5-1 and TRBJ2-3; TRBD1 might be the D (6 bases). Between the trimmed V and J ends, which lost 3 bases and 3 bases, there was a span of 17 bases. Germline-derived CDR1 and CDR2 are SGHRS and YFSETQ. This CDR3 comprises 16 residues.

The chain joins TRBV28 to TRBJ2-3; 13 nucleotides line up with TRBD2. V lost 4 bases, J lost 3 bases, and 1 base stayed unmatched. The CDR3 covers 15 residues. Germline V CDR1 and CDR2: MDHEN, SYDVKM. Here the CDR3 reads CASSSGLAGTDTQYF. Written as DNA, the CDR3 is TGTGCCAGCAGTTCGGGACTAGCGGGGACAGATACGCAGTATTTT. Combining the CDR3 with reference TRBV28 and TRBJ2-3 gives the whole variable domain DVKVTQSSRYLVKRTGEKVFLECVQDMDHENMFWYRQDPGLGLRLIYFSYDVKMKEKGDIPEGYSVSREKKERFSLILESASTNQTSMYLCASSSGLAGTDTQYFGPGTRLTVL.

In this sample, this clone turned up a few times. The CDR3 region has the DNA TGTGCCAGCAACCCAGGTTACGAGCAGTACTTC. It codes for CASNPGYEQYF. This chain joins TRBV2 and TRBJ2-7; D uncertain. The germline V gene encodes CDR1 SNHLY and CDR2 FYNNEI. V lost 7 bases to trimming and J lost 4 bases, with 8 bases between them. This CDR3 has 11 residues.

Turning to this clone: One end of the junction fails to match germline, which may point to a read error. The V gene is TRBV7-9, the J gene TRBJ1-1, with a tentative D call TRBD1 (5 bases). The CDR3 length is 15 residues. Germline V CDR1 and CDR2: SEHNR, FQNEAQ (reference sequence). CDR3 loop: CSSSLRGSGGGEAFF. CDR3 coding DNA: TGTTCCAGCAGCTTAAGGGGCTCCGGTGGTGGTGAAGCTTTCTTT.

The gene calls are TRBV5-1 and TRBJ1-1; no definite D call. The CDR3 consists of 12 residues. V was pared by 0 bases and J by 5 bases, with 5 bases between. The germline V gene has CDR1 SGHRS and CDR2 YFSETQ. DNA of the CDR3: TGCGCCAGCAGCTTGGCCCAGACTGAAGCTTTCTTT. This encodes CASSLAQTEAFF.

A remark on this clone: A read error may produce the germline difference seen at one junction end. The V gene is TRBV7-7, the J gene TRBJ1-4; maybe TRBD1 (6 bases). The CDR3 is 16 amino acids. The germline V gene has CDR1 SSHAT and CDR2 FNYEAQ (reference sequence). The CDR3 nucleotides read TGTGCTAGCAGCTCCTACCGGGACAACCGAAATGAAAAACTGTTTTTT. As protein: CASSSYRDNRNEKLFF.

This clone was detected once. The J gene is TRBJ2-2, the V gene TRBV19, with TRBD2 matching 7 bases. Germline V gene lookup returns CDR1 LNHDA and CDR2 SQIVND (reference sequence). Unmatched junction bases numbered 7, after V lost 5 bases and J lost 4 bases. The CDR3 extends over 15 amino acids. CDR3 DNA sequence: TGTGCCAGTAGTGGGGGGGTTCGGCTCACCGGGGAGCTGTTTTTT. Translated: CASSGGVRLTGELFF.

The chain links TRBV7-3 to TRBJ2-5; 12 bases are shared with TRBD2. Germline V gene data show CDR1 as SGHTA and CDR2 as FQGTGA. After removal of 2 bases from V and 3 bases from J, the junction contained 1 base not matched to a gene. This CDR3 contains 15 residues. The CDR3 bases are TGTGCCAGCAGCTTACTAGCGGGGGGGAAAGAGACCCAGTACTTC. It translates to CASSLLAGGKETQYF.

The chain carries TRBV6-6 and TRBJ2-7, with D perhaps matching TRBD1 (6 bases). The CDR3 covers 15 residues. Germline CDR1 and CDR2: MNHNY and SVGAGI (reference sequence). V was shortened by 3 bases and J by 2 bases, with 14 bases between the two germline ends. This chain's CDR3 is CASSYLGAVTYEQYF. CDR3 nucleotide sequence: TGTGCCAGCAGTTATCTGGGGGCCGTGACCTACGAGCAGTACTTC.

This clone has only a few counts. V gene TRBV30 combines with J gene TRBJ1-5; tentatively, D is TRBD1 (5 bases). CDR1 and CDR2 from the germline V gene are GTSNPN and SVGIG (reference sequence). The CDR3 length is 15 residues. Trimming removed 2 bases from V and 0 bases from J, with 11 bases in between. The DNA for the CDR3 is TGTGCCTGGAGTCAAGGGGCACCTAGCAATCAGCCCCAGCATTTT. Protein sequence: CAWSQGAPSNQPQHF. The full variable domain, its missing parts supplied by reference TRBV30 and TRBJ1-5, is SQTIHQWPATLVQPVGSPLSLECTVEGTSNPNLYWYRQAAGRGLQLLFYSVGIGQISSEVPQNLSASRPQDRQFILSSKKLLLSDSGFYLCAWSQGAPSNQPQHFGDGTRLSIL.

The chain combines TRBV6-6 with TRBJ1-5, with TRBD1 matching over 7 bases. Germline CDR1 reads MNHNY; CDR2 reads SVGAGI (reference sequence). The ends lost 3 bases at V and 2 bases at J; junction bases unmatched: 1. CDR3 length equals 14 residues. CDR3 region: CASSYTGGNQPQHF. The CDR3, as DNA: TGTGCCAGCAGTTATACAGGGGGCAATCAGCCCCAGCATTTT.

This sequence joins TRBV5-1 and TRBJ1-1; TRBD1 might be the D (6 bases). Per the germline V gene, CDR1 is SGHRS and CDR2 is YFSETQ. Trimming took 2 bases from V and 7 from J, leaving 15 bases between them. The CDR3 runs to 14 residues. In DNA form, the CDR3 reads TGCGCCAGCAGCTTTCGTCTGGGGGCGGGTGAAGCTTTCTTT. It yields the protein CASSFRLGAGEAFF.

This clone was recorded once. At the DNA level, this CDR3 is encoded by other sequences in the same sample as well. The rearrangement links TRBV7-9 to TRBJ1-2, with TRBD1 matching 9 bases. Germline CDR1 reads SEHNR; CDR2 reads FQNEAQ (reference sequence). V lost 5 bases and J lost 8; bases outside the gene matches: 18. There are 17 residues in the CDR3. CDR3 coding DNA: TGTGCCAGCAGCCCACCCCCGGACAGGGACAGGGCTCTGGGCTACACCTTC. Protein product: CASSPPPDRDRALGYTF.

J is TRBJ1-1 and V is TRBV27; D might be TRBD1 (5 bases). CDR3 size: 13 residues. The germline CDR1 and CDR2 sequences are MNHEY and SMNVEV (reference sequence). V gave up 8 bases and J gave up 5 bases, with 15 bases separating them. CDR3 amino acids: CASLRSGGTEAFF. The CDR3 DNA reads TGTGCCAGCCTCAGGTCCGGGGGGACTGAAGCTTTCTTT.

The chain carries TRBV7-3 and TRBJ1-3, with D unclear. Germline CDR1 is SGHTA and CDR2 is FQGTGA. The V end lost 1 base, the J end lost 0 bases, and 13 bases lay between the germline ends. This CDR3 is built from 17 residues. The CDR3 sequence is CASSLISCVDSGNTIYF. The DNA for the CDR3 is TGTGCCAGCAGCTTAATATCCTGCGTCGACTCTGGAAACACCATATATTTT.

The V gene is TRBV2, the J gene TRBJ1-4; TRBD1 might be the D (5 bases). Trimming removed 6 bases from V and 8 bases from J, with 16 bases in between. The germline V gene has CDR1 SNHLY and CDR2 FYNNEI. The CDR3 is 14 amino acids. The CDR3 is CASRRPRAGEKLFF. The CDR3 region has the DNA TGTGCCAGCAGAAGACCCAGGGCGGGGGAAAAACTGTTTTTT.

The rearrangement uses TRBV30 and TRBJ1-2, with D possibly TRBD1 on 5 matching bases. The germline V gene has CDR1 GTSNPN and CDR2 SVGIG (reference sequence). Deletions cut 3 bases from V and 6 bases from J, with 14 bases between. The CDR3 runs 13 residues. CDR3 region: CAWSRTGGNGYTF. In nucleotides, the CDR3 is TGTGCCTGGAGCAGAACTGGGGGGAATGGCTACACCTTC.

This chain joins TRBV25-1 and TRBJ2-1, with D possibly TRBD1 on 5 matching bases. The ends were cut back, 8 bases at V and 12 bases at J, with 14 bases in the middle. CDR3 length: 11 amino acids. CDR1 is MGHDK and CDR2 is SYGVNS in the germline V gene. Here the CDR3 DNA reads TGTGCCAGCGCAAAGGACACGTCGCAGTTCTTC. Amino acid sequence: CASAKDTSQFF.

The chain is built from TRBV5-5 and TRBJ2-7, with 9 nucleotides matching TRBD1. This CDR3 has 13 amino acids. The germline gives CDR1 SGHKS, CDR2 YYEKEE (reference sequence). V dropped 1 base and J dropped 5; count of bases not matched to a gene: 1. DNA for the CDR3: TGTGCCAGCAGCTTGCGACAGGGGGACGAGCAGTACTTC. This codes for CASSLRQGDEQYF.

This rearrangement joins TRBV27 to TRBJ1-2, with D tentatively TRBD1 (6 bases). This CDR3 contains 13 residues. In germline, CDR1 is MNHEY, CDR2 SMNVEV (reference sequence). V was clipped by 6 bases and J by 6 bases, with 14 bases between them. In DNA, the CDR3 is TGTGCCAGCAGAGGGGGGGTAGTCAATGGCTACACCTTC. Translating gives CASRGGVVNGYTF.

The chain carries TRBV4-1 and TRBJ2-3, with 9 bases that match TRBD1. J was trimmed by 6 bases and V by 1 base; bases with no gene match: 5. CDR1 and CDR2 (germline): MGHRA, YSYEKL. CDR3 size: 15 residues. CDR3 sequence: CASSQGGQGGDTQYF. CDR3 nucleotides: TGCGCCAGCAGCCAAGGGGGACAGGGTGGGGATACGCAGTATTTT.

The chain links TRBV7-9 to TRBJ1-1; D is unresolved. This CDR3 has 14 amino acids. Germline lookup yields CDR1 SEHNR and CDR2 FQNEAQ (reference sequence). Trimming took off 2 bases at V and 0 bases at J, with 7 bases between the two ends. The CDR3 DNA reads as TGTGCCAGCAGCTTAATGGGCTTGAACACTGAAGCTTTCTTT. This translates into CASSLMGLNTEAFF.